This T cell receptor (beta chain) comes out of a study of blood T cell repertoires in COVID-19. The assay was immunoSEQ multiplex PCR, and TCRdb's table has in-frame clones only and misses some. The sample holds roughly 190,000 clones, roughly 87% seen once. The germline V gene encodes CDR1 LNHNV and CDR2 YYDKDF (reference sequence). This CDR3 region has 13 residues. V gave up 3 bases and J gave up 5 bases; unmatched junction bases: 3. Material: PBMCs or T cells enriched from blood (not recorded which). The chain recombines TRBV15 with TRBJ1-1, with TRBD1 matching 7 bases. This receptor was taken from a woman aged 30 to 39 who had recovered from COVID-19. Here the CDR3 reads CATSSEQGTEAFF. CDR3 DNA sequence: TGTGCCACCAGCAGCGAACAGGGGACTGAAGCTTTCTTT.